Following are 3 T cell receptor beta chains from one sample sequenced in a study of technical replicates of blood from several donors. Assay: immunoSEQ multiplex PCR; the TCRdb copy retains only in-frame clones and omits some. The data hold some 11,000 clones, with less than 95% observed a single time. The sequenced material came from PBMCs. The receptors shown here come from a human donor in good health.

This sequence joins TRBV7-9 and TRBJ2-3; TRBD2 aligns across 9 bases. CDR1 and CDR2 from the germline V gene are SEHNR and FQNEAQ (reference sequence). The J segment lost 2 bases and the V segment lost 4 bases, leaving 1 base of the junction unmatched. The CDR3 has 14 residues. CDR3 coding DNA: TGTGCCAGCAGCTCTAGCGGGACCACAGATACGCAGTATTTT. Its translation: CASSSSGTTDTQYF.

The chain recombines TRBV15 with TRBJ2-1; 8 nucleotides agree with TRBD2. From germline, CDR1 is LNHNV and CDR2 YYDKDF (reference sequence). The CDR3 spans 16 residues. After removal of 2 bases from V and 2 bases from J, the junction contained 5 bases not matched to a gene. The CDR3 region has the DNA TGTGCCACCAGCAGACAAACGGGAGGGCCCTACAATGAGCAGTTCTTC. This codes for CATSRQTGGPYNEQFF. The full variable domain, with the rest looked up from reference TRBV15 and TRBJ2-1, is DAMVIQNPRYQVTQFGKPVTLSCSQTLNHNVMYWYQQKSSQAPKLLFHYYDKDFNNEADTPDNFQSRRPNTSFCFLDIRSPGLGDTAMYLCATSRQTGGPYNEQFFGPGTRLTVL.

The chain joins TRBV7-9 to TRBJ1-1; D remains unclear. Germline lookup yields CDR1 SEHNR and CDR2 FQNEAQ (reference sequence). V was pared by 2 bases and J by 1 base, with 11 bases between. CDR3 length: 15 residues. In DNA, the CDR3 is TGTGCCAGCAGCTTAAGAAACGAGGGGAACACTGAAGCTTTCTTT. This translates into CASSLRNEGNTEAFF.